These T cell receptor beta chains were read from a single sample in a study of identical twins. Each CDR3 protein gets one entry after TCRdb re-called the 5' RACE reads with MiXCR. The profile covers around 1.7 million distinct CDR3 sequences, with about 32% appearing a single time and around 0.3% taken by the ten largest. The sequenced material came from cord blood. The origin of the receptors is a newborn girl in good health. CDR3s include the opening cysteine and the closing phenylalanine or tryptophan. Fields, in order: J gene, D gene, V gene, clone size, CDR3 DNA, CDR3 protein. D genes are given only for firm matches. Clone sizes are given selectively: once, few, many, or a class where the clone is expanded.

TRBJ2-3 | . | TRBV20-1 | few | TGCAGTGCTCAGCTAGTGGGGGGCCTCGATACGCAGTATTTT | CSAQLVGGLDTQYF
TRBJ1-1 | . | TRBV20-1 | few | TGCAGTGCTACTACGCACTTGAACACTGAAGCTTTCTTT | CSATTHLNTEAFF
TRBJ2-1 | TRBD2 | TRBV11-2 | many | TGTGCCAGCAGCCCTCGGACTAGCGGGACTTACAATGAGCAGTTCTTC | CASSPRTSGTYNEQFF
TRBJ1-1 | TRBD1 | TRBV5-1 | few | TGCGCCAGCAGATTCGACAGGGCCGGGATGGACACTGAAGCTTTCTTT | CASRFDRAGMDTEAFF
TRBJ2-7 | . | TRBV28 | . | TGTGCCAGCAGTCACCCCCAGGGCTACGAGCAGTACTTC | CASSHPQGYEQYF
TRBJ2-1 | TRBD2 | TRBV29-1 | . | TGCAGCGTTTTACTAGCGAAGGATGAGCAGTTCTTC | CSVLLAKDEQFF
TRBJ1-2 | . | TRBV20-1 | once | TGCAGTGCTAGCCAGCATGGCTACACCTTC | CSASQHGYTF
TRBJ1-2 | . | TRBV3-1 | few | TGTGCCAGCAGCCCGGCCGGTTCTAACTATGGCTACACCTTC | CASSPAGSNYGYTF
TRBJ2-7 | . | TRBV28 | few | TGTGCCAGCAGTCCCCTCCCCAGATGGGATACCTACGAGCAGTACTTC | CASSPLPRWDTYEQYF
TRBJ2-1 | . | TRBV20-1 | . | TGCAGTGCTAGATGGAGCCCATCCCATGAGCAGTTCTTC | CSARWSPSHEQFF
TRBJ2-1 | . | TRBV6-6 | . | TGTGCCAGCAGTACCGGAAAGGAGCAGTTCTTC | CASSTGKEQFF
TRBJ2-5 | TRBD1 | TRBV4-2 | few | TGTGCCAGCAGCCCCGACAGGGGGCGAGTGAAAGAGACCCAGTACTTC | CASSPDRGRVKETQYF
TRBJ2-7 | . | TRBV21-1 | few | TGTGCCAGCAGCAAAAAGAAGACTAGCGAGAGCTCCTACGAGCAGTACTTC | CASSKKKTSESSYEQYF
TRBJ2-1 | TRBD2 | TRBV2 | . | TGTGCCAGCAGTGTAGGGCTAGCGGGAGGGTCCCGCTTCTATGAGCAGTTCTTC | CASSVGLAGGSRFYEQFF
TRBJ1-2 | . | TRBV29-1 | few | TGCAGCGGAGGACAGTCCTATGGCTACACCTTC | CSGGQSYGYTF
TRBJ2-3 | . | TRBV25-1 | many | TGTGCCAGCAGTGGACTAGGGGCAGATACGCAGTATTTT | CASSGLGADTQYF
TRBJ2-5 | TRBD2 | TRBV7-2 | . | TGTGCCAGCAGTCTAGGGGTCGGGCGGGGGGTTTATGAGCAGTACTTC | CASSLGVGRGVYEQYF
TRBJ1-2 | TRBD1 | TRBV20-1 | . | TGCAGTGCTAGGGACAGGGCTAGGCATGGCTACACCTTC | CSARDRARHGYTF
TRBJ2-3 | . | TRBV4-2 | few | TGTGCCAGCAGCCAAGACGGTGGCGGCTCTAGCACAGATACGCAGTATTTT | CASSQDGGGSSTDTQYF
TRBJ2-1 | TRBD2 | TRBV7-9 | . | TGTGCCAGCAGCTTACCACTAGCGGGAGTTTTCGGGGGGAATGAGCAGTTCTTC | CASSLPLAGVFGGNEQFF
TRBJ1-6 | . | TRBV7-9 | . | TGTGCCAGCAAATTGGGCGGATATAATTCACCCCCCCACTTT | CASKLGGYNSPPHF
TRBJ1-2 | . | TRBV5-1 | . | TGCGCCAGCAGCTTGCATCCGGGACGTCTTTATGGCTACACCTTC | CASSLHPGRLYGYTF
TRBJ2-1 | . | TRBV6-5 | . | TGTGCCAGCAGTTTTCGAGGGAAAGGCTACAGTGAGCAGTTCTTC | CASSFRGKGYSEQFF
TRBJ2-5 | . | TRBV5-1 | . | TGCGCCAGCAGAACCTTTGGGGGGCAAGAGACCCGGTACTTC | CASRTFGGQETRYF
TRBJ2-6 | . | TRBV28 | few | TGTGCCAGCATTTTGCTGTGGACTGGGGCCAACGTCCTGACTTTC | CASILLWTGANVLTF
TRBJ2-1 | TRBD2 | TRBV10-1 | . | TGCGCCAGCAGTGGGCCTAGCGGGGGGCCTTACAATGAGCAGTTCTTC | CASSGPSGGPYNEQFF
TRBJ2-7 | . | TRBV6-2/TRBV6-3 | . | TGTGCCAGCAGCTCTACTAGCAGCCATCAGTACGAGCAGTACTTC | CASSSTSSHQYEQYF
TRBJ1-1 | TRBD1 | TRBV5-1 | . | TGCGCCAGCAGCTTGGGGGACAGGTCCCCTGAAGCTTTCTTT | CASSLGDRSPEAFF
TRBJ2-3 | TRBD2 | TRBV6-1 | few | TGTGCCAGCAGTGACACTAGCGGGGCTAGCACAGATACGCAGTATTTT | CASSDTSGASTDTQYF
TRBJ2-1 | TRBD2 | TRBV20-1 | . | TGCAGTGCCGGTCGGGCGGGAGGGGATGAGCAGTTCTTC | CSAGRAGGDEQFF
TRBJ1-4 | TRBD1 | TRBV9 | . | TGTGCCAGCAGCAAACGACAGGGGTTAAATGAAAAACTGTTTTTT | CASSKRQGLNEKLFF
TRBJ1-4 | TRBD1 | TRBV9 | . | TGTGCCAGCACCTCCGACAGGGCGAGGGGAAAACTGTTTTTT | CASTSDRARGKLFF
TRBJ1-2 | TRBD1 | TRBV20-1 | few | TGCAGTGCTAGCCTCACAGGGGGCTCCTATGGCTACACCTTC | CSASLTGGSYGYTF
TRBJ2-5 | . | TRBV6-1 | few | TGTGCCAGCAGTGATGACATCGGGGAGCAGTACTTC | CASSDDIGEQYF
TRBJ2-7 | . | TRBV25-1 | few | TGTGCCAGCAGTGATTATTGGGGGGACTACGAGCAGTACTTC | CASSDYWGDYEQYF
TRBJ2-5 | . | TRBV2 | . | TGTGCCAGCAGTGAGACAGACCAAGAGACCCAGTACTTC | CASSETDQETQYF
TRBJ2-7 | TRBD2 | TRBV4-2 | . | TGTGCCAGCAGCCAAGGAGGAGCGGGGGCCAGCTCCTACGAGCAGTACTTC | CASSQGGAGASSYEQYF
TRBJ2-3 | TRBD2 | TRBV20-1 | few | TGCAGTGCTATGTCCGGACTAGCCACAGATACGCAGTATTTT | CSAMSGLATDTQYF
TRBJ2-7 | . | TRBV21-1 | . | TGTGCCAGCAGCAAAGGTCGTGACTTACGGACAGGGCGCCACTACGAGCAGTACTTC | CASSKGRDLRTGRHYEQYF
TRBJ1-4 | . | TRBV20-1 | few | TGCAGTGCTTTGGAGGGACTCGAAAAACTGTTTTTT | CSALEGLEKLFF
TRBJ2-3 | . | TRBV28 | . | TGTGCCGGCAGTCCCGCCGGGCGGAGAAGCACAGATACGCAGTATTTT | CAGSPAGRRSTDTQYF
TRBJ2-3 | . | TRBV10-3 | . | TGTGCCATCAGTGAGTCCCAGCGACGGGATACGCAGTATTTT | CAISESQRRDTQYF
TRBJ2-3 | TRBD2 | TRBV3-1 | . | TGTGCCAGCAGCCGACTCGGACTAGCGGATACGCAGTATTTT | CASSRLGLADTQYF
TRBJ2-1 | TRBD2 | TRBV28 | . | TGTGCCAGCAGGGGCATAGCGGGAGGATCCGACTCCAATGAGCAGTTCTTC | CASRGIAGGSDSNEQFF
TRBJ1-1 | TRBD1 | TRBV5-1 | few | TGCGCCAGCAGCTTTTCGACAGGGATCACTGAAGCTTTCTTT | CASSFSTGITEAFF
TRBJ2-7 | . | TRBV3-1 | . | TGTGCCAGCGGCAGGGTGAACGAGCAGTACTTC | CASGRVNEQYF
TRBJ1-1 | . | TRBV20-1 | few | TGCAGTGCTAGAGATAGGTCGACTGAAGCTTTCTTT | CSARDRSTEAFF
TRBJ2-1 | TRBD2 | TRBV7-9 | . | TGTGCCAGCAGGGAGAGCGGGGGGGCTTACAATGAGCAGTTCTTC | CASRESGGAYNEQFF
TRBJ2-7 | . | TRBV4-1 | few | TGCGCCAGCAGCCAGGACAAAAGCTCCTACGAGCAGTACTTC | CASSQDKSSYEQYF
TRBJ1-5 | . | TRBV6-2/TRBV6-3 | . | TGTGCCAGCAGTTGCCTTTATCAGCCCCAGCATTTT | CASSCLYQPQHF
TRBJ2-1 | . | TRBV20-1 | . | TGCAGTGGAAACAAAGGGTCCTACAATGAGCAGTTCTTC | CSGNKGSYNEQFF
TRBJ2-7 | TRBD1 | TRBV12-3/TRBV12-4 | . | TGTGCCAGCAGTTTAGCGGACAGGGAAGACGAGCAGTACTTC | CASSLADREDEQYF